This is a list of T cell receptor beta chains from one sample in a study of lymphopenia after photon versus proton radiotherapy. Assay: immunoSEQ multiplex PCR; the TCRdb copy retains only in-frame clones and omits some. Of 75,000 to 90,000 clones in the sample, about 83% were seen once. This specimen consisted of peripheral blood, obtained from a patient treated with proton-based radiotherapy. These receptors were collected from a man aged 60-69 years with pancreatic cancer. The CDR3 runs from the conserved cysteine through the conserved F or W. D genes are given only for firm matches.

J gene	V gene	D gene	CDR3 DNA	CDR3 protein
TRBJ1-1	TRBV5-1	NA	TGCGCCAGCAGGGTGATTTCACTGGGCGGGGACACTGAAGCTTTCTTT	CASRVISLGGDTEAFF
TRBJ1-1	TRBV27	NA	TGTGCCAGCAGTTTGGACAGGAACACTGAAGCTTTCTTT	CASSLDRNTEAFF
TRBJ2-3	TRBV5-6	TRBD1	TGTGCCAGCAGCCTGGAGTATCCGGGGACAGGCCCGTCGGATACGCAGTATTTT	CASSLEYPGTGPSDTQYF
TRBJ2-1	TRBV7-3	TRBD2	TGTGCCAGCAGGCGGGAGGGTTTTAATGAGCAGTTCTTC	CASRREGFNEQFF
TRBJ2-7	TRBV2	TRBD2	TGTGCCAGCAGTGATATAGCGGGAGCTTCCTACGAGCAGTACTTC	CASSDIAGASYEQYF
TRBJ1-4	TRBV6-5	NA	TGTGCCAGCAGATATAGCGGGGGGCATGAAAAACTGTTTTTT	CASRYSGGHEKLFF
TRBJ2-3	TRBV5-1	TRBD2	TGCGCCAGCAGCTTATCTATAGCGGGAGCTTCAGATACGCAGTATTTT	CASSLSIAGASDTQYF
TRBJ1-5	TRBV28	NA	TGTGCCAGCAAGCCGGGAGGGGGCAATCAGCCCCAGCATTTT	CASKPGGGNQPQHF
TRBJ2-5	TRBV7-8	TRBD2	TGTGCCAGCAGACGAAGAACTAGCGGAGGGGAGACCCAGTACTTC	CASRRRTSGGETQYF
TRBJ1-1	TRBV30	NA	TGTGCCTGGAGTGCAAGGGGATTTGAAGCTTTCTTT	CAWSARGFEAFF
TRBJ2-5	TRBV6-6	NA	TGTGCCAGCAGTGACACTAATCAAGAGACCCAGTACTTC	CASSDTNQETQYF
TRBJ1-2	TRBV28	NA	TGTGCCAGCACCCCGCCCTCGGGGAATGGCTACACCTTC	CASTPPSGNGYTF
TRBJ2-1	TRBV6-1	TRBD1	TGTGCCAGCTGCTGGACAGGGGGTTACAATGAGCAGTTCTTC	CASCWTGGYNEQFF
TRBJ1-1	TRBV9	NA	TGTGCCAGCAGCGTAGAAATGAACACTGAAGCTTTCTTT	CASSVEMNTEAFF
TRBJ2-5	TRBV11-2	TRBD2	TGTGCCAGCAGCTACCCCAGGGCTAGCGGCCAAGAGACCCAGTACTTC	CASSYPRASGQETQYF
TRBJ1-2	TRBV29-1	NA	TGCAGCGTTGATCCAGACCCCCCATATGGCTACACCTTC	CSVDPDPPYGYTF